The next 16 T cell receptor beta chains were all read from a single sample in a study of CD8+CD57+ T cells in acquired aplastic anemia. Investigators profiled TCR beta VDJ and CDR3 from genomic DNA template. TCRdb independently ran MiXCR on the reads; one entry per CDR3 protein. The profile shows some 220,000 distinct CDR3 sequences, 30% to 40% of them singletons. Sequencing used sorted CD4+, CD8+, or CD8+CD57+ T cells (not recorded which) from PBMCs. The receptor set was obtained from a human donor in good health, serving as a control.

The rearrangement joins TRBV29-1 to TRBJ1-2; 7 nucleotides line up with TRBD1. This CDR3 has 15 residues. CDR1 is SQVTM, CDR2 ANQGSEA, per germline. With V trimmed by 4 bases and J by 2 bases, 10 bases remained unmatched. CDR3 in amino acids: CSVVVGGQKNYGYTF. Here the CDR3 DNA reads TGCAGCGTTGTGGTTGGGGGACAGAAAAACTATGGCTACACCTTC.

The CDR3 DNA sequence: TGTGCCAGCAGCGGGATTCGGGACAGGGGGATGAATGAGCAGTTCTTC. Protein product: CASSGIRDRGMNEQFF. The chain couples TRBV9 to TRBJ2-1; 11 bases are a match to TRBD1. V was pared by 3 bases and J by 7 bases, with 9 bases of the junction left unmatched. Germline values: CDR1 SGDLS, CDR2 YYNGEE. The CDR3 is made up of 16 amino acids.

This clonotype was picked up many times. This sequence joins TRBV2 and TRBJ1-1; the D gene is possibly TRBD1 (6 bases). Germline CDR1 is SNHLY and CDR2 is FYNNEI. This CDR3 has 13 residues. V was shortened by 3 bases and J by 5 bases, with 10 bases between the two germline ends. CDR3 nucleotide sequence: TGTGCCAGCAGTGAGCAGGGGCTGACTGAAGCTTTCTTT. Its translation is CASSEQGLTEAFF.

For this clonotype: A single base separates this from a much larger clone, so it may be a read error. The gene calls are TRBV20-1 and TRBJ1-2, with a weak D call TRBD1 (6 bases). Germline V CDR1 and CDR2: DFQATT, SNEGSKA (reference sequence). The V end lost 4 bases, the J end lost 6 bases, and 18 bases lay between the germline ends. CDR3 size: 14 residues. CDR3 coding DNA: TGCAGTGCTACCAGGGACGGGGGGCCCCATGGCTACACCTTC. As protein: CSATRDGGPHGYTF.

The rearrangement uses TRBV5-6 and TRBJ2-5, with D perhaps being TRBD1 or TRBD2 (6 bases each). V lost 3 bases and J lost 7, with 16 bases in between. CDR3 size: 14 residues. Per germline, CDR1 SGHDT and CDR2 YYEEEE. In DNA form, the CDR3 reads TGTGCCAGCAGCTCCATAGGGGGGTCTGGGACCCAGTACTTC. It codes for CASSSIGGSGTQYF.

This clonotype was picked up one time. A read error is possible here, since a much larger clone lies one base away. This chain joins TRBV11-1 and TRBJ2-5; 13 bases match TRBD2. The CDR3 has 18 amino acids. The ends lost 4 bases at V and 11 bases at J; junction bases unmatched: 19. Germline assignment: CDR1 SGHAT and CDR2 FQDESV (reference sequence). The CDR3, as DNA: TGTGCCAGCAGCTCGCGGACTAGCGGGGGTGCCCTCTACAATGAGCAGTACTTC. Residues: CASSSRTSGGALYNEQYF.

Many counts were recorded for this clonotype. The rearrangement uses TRBV20-1 and TRBJ2-7, with 12 nucleotides matching TRBD2. The V segment lost 2 bases and the J segment 2 bases; nucleotides outside the gene matches: 13. The CDR3 has 18 amino acids. Germline-derived CDR1 and CDR2 are DFQATT and SNEGSKA (reference sequence). The CDR3 loop reads CSARLRASGGGGPYEQYF. In DNA form, the CDR3 reads TGCAGTGCTAGACTTCGGGCTAGCGGGGGGGGCGGGCCCTACGAGCAGTACTTC.

This clonotype was detected many times. The chain has TRBV12-3 or TRBV12-4 and TRBJ2-1; 7 bases agree with TRBD2. The CDR3 is 16 residues long. The V segment lost 5 bases and the J segment 2 bases; nucleotides outside the gene matches: 9. The CDR3 here is CASSPLGGSTYNEQFF. For the CDR3, the DNA is TGTGCCAGCAGTCCCTTGGGCGGGAGCACCTACAATGAGCAGTTCTTC.

The sample holds many counts of this clonotype. This chain links TRBV19 with TRBJ1-3; D remains unclear. The CDR3 extends over 14 amino acids. Between the trimmed V and J ends, which lost 6 bases and 0 bases, there was a span of 9 bases. Germline assignment: CDR1 LNHDA and CDR2 SQIVND (reference sequence). The chain's CDR3 is CASSPDVSGNTIYF. The CDR3 DNA reads as TGTGCCAGTAGCCCGGATGTCTCTGGAAACACCATATATTTT.

Many counts were recorded for this clonotype. V and J are TRBV10-1 and TRBJ2-1, with 9 bases fitting TRBD1. Germline trimming cut 0 bases from V and 9 bases from J; bases unmatched to any gene: 6. Germline V gives CDR1 WNHNN, CDR2 SYGVQD (reference sequence). The length of the CDR3 is 15 residues. The CDR3 region has the DNA TGCGCCAGCAGTGAGTCGGGGACAGGGTGGAGTGAGCAGTTCTTC. Translated: CASSESGTGWSEQFF.

The CDR3 DNA follows: TGTGCCAGTAGTAGGCGGGGGGGCACAGATACGCAGTATTTT. Encoded protein: CASSRRGGTDTQYF. The V gene is TRBV19, the J gene TRBJ2-3; 8 bases map to TRBD2. V lost 4 bases and J lost 1; bases outside the gene matches: 1. CDR1 and CDR2 (germline): LNHDA, SQIVND (reference sequence). This CDR3 is 14 amino acids long.

This clonotype showed up just once. A much larger clonotype is one base distant, so this may be a read error. The gene calls are TRBV20-1 and TRBJ2-2, with TRBD2 as a possible D gene (6 bases). CDR1 and CDR2 from the germline V gene are DFQATT and SNEGSKA (reference sequence). The CDR3 runs 15 residues. The CDR3 DNA reads as TGCAGTCCTAGAGACGATAGCGGAGGTACCGGGGAGCTGTTTTTT. Its protein is CSPRDDSGGTGELFF.

V gene TRBV5-1 combines with J gene TRBJ1-3, with 9 bases fitting TRBD1. J was trimmed by 3 bases and V by 4 bases; bases with no gene match: 5. Germline CDR1 and CDR2: SGHRS and YFSETQ. The CDR3 sequence is 15 residues long. CDR3 DNA: TGCGCCAGCAGCCCCGGGACAGGGTTTGGAAACACCATATATTTT. It codes for CASSPGTGFGNTIYF.

At least ten counts were recorded for this clonotype. The J gene is TRBJ1-2, the V gene TRBV5-6; 7 nucleotides align to TRBD1. Per the germline V gene, CDR1 is SGHDT and CDR2 is YYEEEE. The CDR3 runs to 15 residues. The J segment lost 3 bases and the V segment lost 4 bases, leaving 9 bases of the junction unmatched. The CDR3 DNA reads TGTGCCAGCAGCCCGAAGACAGGGTGGGACTATGGCTACACCTTC. Translation gives CASSPKTGWDYGYTF.

The V gene is TRBV30, the J gene TRBJ2-7; TRBD1 matches 9 bases. This CDR3 region has 14 residues. V shed 2 bases and J 7 bases; nucleotides not matched to a gene: 9. Germline CDR1 GTSNPN, CDR2 SVGIG (reference sequence). This CDR3 is CAWSSPGQGIEQYF. The DNA for the CDR3 is TGTGCCTGGAGTTCTCCGGGACAGGGCATAGAGCAGTACTTC.

At least ten counts were recorded for this clonotype. This sequence joins TRBV20-1 and TRBJ2-7; D may be TRBD1 (5 bases). The CDR3 covers 14 residues. V lost 0 bases to trimming and J lost 5 bases, with 14 bases between them. Germline loops: CDR1 DFQATT, CDR2 SNEGSKA (reference sequence). The CDR3 nucleotides are TGCAGTGCTAGAGATTGGACATCCATGGACGAGCAGTACTTC. Translating gives CSARDWTSMDEQYF.